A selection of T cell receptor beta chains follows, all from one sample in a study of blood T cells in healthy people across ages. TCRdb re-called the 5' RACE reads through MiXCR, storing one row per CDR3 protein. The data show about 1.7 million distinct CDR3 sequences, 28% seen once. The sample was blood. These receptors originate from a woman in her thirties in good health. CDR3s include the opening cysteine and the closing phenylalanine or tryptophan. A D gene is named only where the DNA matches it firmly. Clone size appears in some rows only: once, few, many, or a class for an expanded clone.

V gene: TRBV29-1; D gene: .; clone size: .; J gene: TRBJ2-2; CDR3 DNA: TGCAGCGTTCGGACAGCCGCGAACACCGGGGAGCTGTTTTTT; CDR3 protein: CSVRTAANTGELFF
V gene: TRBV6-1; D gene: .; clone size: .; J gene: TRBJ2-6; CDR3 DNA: TGTGCCAGCAGTGAGACCAATAGAGGGGCCAACGTCCTGACTTTC; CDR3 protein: CASSETNRGANVLTF
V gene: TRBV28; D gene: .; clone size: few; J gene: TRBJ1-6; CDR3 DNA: TGTGCCAGCAGTTTAGAACATTCACCCCTCCACTTT; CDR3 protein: CASSLEHSPLHF
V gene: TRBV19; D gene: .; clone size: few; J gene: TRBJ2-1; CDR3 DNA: TGTGCCAGTAGTATAGCCCGGGGAGGTGAGCAGTTCTTC; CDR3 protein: CASSIARGGEQFF
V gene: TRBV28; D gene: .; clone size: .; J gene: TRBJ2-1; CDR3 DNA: TGTGCCAGCAGTTTATACGAGATTAGGGCCCATGAGCAGTTCTTC; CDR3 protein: CASSLYEIRAHEQFF
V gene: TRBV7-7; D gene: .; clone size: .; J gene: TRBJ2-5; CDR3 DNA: TGTGCCAGCAGCTCAGCCAGATCCGTGGAAGGGACCCAGTACTTC; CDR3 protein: CASSSARSVEGTQYF
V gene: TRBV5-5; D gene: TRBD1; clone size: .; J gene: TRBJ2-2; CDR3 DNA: TGTGCCAGCAGCTTGGGGGACAGGGGGCGGACCGGGGAGCTGTTTTTT; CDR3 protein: CASSLGDRGRTGELFF
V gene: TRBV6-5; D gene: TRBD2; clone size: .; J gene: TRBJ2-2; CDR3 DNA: TGTGCCAGCGGGTGGAGGACTAGGACCGGGGAGCTGTTTTTT; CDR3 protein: CASGWRTRTGELFF
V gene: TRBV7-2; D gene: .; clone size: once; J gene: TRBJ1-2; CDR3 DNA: TGTGCCGGCAGCTTAGACGGAAGAAGGATTTATGGCTACACCTTC; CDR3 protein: CAGSLDGRRIYGYTF
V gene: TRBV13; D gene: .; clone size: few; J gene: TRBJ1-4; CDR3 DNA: TGTGCCAGCAGCACCCAATTAGAGGAAAAACTGTTTTTT; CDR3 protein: CASSTQLEEKLFF
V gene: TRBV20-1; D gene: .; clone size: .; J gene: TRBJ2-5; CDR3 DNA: TGCAGTGCTAGCCACAATTTGGGGACGGCCATGCAGTACTTC; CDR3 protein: CSASHNLGTAMQYF
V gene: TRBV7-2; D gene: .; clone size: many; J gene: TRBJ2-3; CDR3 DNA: TGTGCCAGCAGCTTAACGGACAGCACAGATACGCAGTATTTT; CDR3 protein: CASSLTDSTDTQYF
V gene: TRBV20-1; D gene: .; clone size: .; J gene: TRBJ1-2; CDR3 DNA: TGCAGTGCTAGGGGGGAAGCACCGCCCTATGGCTACACCTTC; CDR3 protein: CSARGEAPPYGYTF
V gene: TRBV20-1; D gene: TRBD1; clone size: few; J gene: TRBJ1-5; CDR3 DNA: TGCAGTGCTAGAGATGGGGGACAGATGAGCAATCAGCCCCAGCATTTT; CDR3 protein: CSARDGGQMSNQPQHF
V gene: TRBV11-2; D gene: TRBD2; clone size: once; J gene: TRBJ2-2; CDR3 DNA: TGTGCCAGCAGGCGACTAGCGGGGTACACCGGGGAGCTGTTTTTT; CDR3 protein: CASRRLAGYTGELFF
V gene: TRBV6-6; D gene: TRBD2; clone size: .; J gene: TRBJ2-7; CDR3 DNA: TGTGCCGGCAGTCCGGGACTAGCTCACGAGCAGTACTTC; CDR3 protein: CAGSPGLAHEQYF
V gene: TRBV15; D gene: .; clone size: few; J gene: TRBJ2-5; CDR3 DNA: TGTGCCACCAGCAGGGTGGGACGGCGACAAGAGACCCAGTACTTC; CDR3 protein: CATSRVGRRQETQYF
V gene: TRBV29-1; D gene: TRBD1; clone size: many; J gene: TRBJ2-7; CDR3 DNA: TGCAGCGTTGGACAGGGGGGTCCTTTCGAGCAGTACTTC; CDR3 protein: CSVGQGGPFEQYF
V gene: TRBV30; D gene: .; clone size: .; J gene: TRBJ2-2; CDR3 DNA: TGTGCCTGGAGTATGCGATTTTCCGGCACCGGGGAGCTGTTTTTT; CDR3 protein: CAWSMRFSGTGELFF
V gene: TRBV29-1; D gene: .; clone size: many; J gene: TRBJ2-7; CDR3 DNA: TGCAGCGTGTTAACAGGGAACGAGCAGTACTTC; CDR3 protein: CSVLTGNEQYF
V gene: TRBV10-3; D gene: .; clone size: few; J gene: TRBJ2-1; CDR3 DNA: TGTGCCATCAGTGAGTCCGCGGATAGCTCCTACAATGAGCAGTTCTTC; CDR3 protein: CAISESADSSYNEQFF
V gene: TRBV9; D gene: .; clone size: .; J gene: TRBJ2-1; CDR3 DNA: TGTGCCAGCAGCGGCCTACAGGGATTTGACAATGAGCAGTTCTTC; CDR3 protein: CASSGLQGFDNEQFF
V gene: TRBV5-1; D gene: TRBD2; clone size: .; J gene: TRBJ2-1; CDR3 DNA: TGCGCCAACAGCTTAGAGGCGGGAGGGCCACACAATGAGCAGTTCTTC; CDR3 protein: CANSLEAGGPHNEQFF
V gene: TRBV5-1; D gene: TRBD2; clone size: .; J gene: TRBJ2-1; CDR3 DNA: TGCGCCAGCAGCTTTACGACTAGCGGGGGGAGGGAGCAGTTCTTC; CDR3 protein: CASSFTTSGGREQFF
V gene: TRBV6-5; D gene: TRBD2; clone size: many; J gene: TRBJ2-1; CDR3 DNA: TGTGCCAGCAGTTACGGGCTAGCGGACTACAATGAGCAGTTCTTC; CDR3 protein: CASSYGLADYNEQFF
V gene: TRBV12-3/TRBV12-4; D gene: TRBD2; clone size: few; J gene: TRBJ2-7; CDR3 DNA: TGTGCCAGCAGCCCTACCTCAGCGGGGGGCTACAATGAGCAGTACTTC; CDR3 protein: CASSPTSAGGYNEQYF
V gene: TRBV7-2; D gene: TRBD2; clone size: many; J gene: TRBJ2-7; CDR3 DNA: TGTGCCAGCAGCTTAGCCCCTAGCGGGAGCTACGAGCAGTACTTC; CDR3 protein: CASSLAPSGSYEQYF
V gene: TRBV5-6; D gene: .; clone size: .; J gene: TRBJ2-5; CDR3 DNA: TGTGCCAGCACCTTTGCCCTGGGGGGCCTCCAAGAGACCCAGTACTTC; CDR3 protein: CASTFALGGLQETQYF
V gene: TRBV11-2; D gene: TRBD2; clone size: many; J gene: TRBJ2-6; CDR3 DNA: TGTGCCAGCAGCTCCGGACTAGCGGGCTCTGGGGCCAACGTCCTGACTTTC; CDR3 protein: CASSSGLAGSGANVLTF
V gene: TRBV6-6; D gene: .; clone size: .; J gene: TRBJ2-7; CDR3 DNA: TGTGCCAGCAGTTACTCGGCGGGGGCAGGTGGCGAGCAGTACTTC; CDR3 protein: CASSYSAGAGGEQYF
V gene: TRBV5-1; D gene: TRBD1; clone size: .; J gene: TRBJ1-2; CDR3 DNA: TGCGCCAGCAGCGAGTATCCCGGGACAGGGACCTCTGGCTACACCTTC; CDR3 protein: CASSEYPGTGTSGYTF
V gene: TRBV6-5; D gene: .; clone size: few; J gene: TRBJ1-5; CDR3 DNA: TGTGCCAGCAGTCCACGTAGGGGCTCCTACAATCAGCCCCAGCATTTT; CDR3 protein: CASSPRRGSYNQPQHF
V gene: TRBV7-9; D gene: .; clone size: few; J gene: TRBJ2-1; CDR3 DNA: TGTGCCAGCACCCCAGGGGGGGATGAGCAGTTCTTC; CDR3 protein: CASTPGGDEQFF
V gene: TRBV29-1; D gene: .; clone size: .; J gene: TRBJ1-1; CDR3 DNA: TGCAGCGTTTTAGGACGGGAGTCGGCTGAAGCTTTCTTT; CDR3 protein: CSVLGRESAEAFF
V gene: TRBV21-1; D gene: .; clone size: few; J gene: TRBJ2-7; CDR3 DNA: TGTGCCAGCAGCAAAGCAGAGGGAGGACTAGCGGGAGACACCCACGAGCAGTACTTC; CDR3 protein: CASSKAEGGLAGDTHEQYF
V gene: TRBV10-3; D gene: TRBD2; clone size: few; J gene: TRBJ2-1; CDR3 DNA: TGTGCCATCAGTGACAGCGGGAGGGACAATGAGCAGTTCTTC; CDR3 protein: CAISDSGRDNEQFF
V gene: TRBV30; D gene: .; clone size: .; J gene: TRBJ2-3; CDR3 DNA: TGTGCCTGCCATCGCCGGACAGATACGCAGTATTTT; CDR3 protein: CACHRRTDTQYF
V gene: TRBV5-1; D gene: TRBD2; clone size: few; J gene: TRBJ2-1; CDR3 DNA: TGCGCCAGCAGCCCACCCACTAGCGGGGGCCTCAATGAGCAGTTCTTC; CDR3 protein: CASSPPTSGGLNEQFF
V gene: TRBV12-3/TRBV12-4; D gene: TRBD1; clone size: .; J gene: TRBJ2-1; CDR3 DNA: TGTGCCAGCAGTTCGACAGGGGACTGGGAGCAGTTCTTC; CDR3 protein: CASSSTGDWEQFF
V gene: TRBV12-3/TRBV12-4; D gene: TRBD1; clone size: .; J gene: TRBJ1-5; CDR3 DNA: TGTGCCAGCAGCCCGGGACAGGGGAATAGTCAGCCCCAGCATTTT; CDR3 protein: CASSPGQGNSQPQHF
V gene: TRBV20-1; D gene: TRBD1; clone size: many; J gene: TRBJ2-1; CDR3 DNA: TGCAGTGCTAGACCCGGGACAGGGGAAATTGAGCAGTTCTTC; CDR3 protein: CSARPGTGEIEQFF
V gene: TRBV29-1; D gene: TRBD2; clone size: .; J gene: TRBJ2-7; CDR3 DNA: TGCAGCGTTGAAGAGGGGCTAGCGGGGGACTACGAGCAGTACTTC; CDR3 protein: CSVEEGLAGDYEQYF
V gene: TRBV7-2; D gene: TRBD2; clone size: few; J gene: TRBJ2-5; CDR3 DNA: TGTGCCAGCAGCTTATCAAGGGCCGCGGGAGAGCAGTACTTC; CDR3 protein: CASSLSRAAGEQYF
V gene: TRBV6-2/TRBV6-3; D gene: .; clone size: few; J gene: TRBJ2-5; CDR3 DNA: TGTGCCAGCAGCGAACCCGCAAGGGAGACCCAGTACTTC; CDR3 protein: CASSEPARETQYF
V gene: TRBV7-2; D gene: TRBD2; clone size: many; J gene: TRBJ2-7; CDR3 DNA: TGTGCCAGCAGCTCCTCTAGCGGGAAGACCTACGAGCAGTACTTC; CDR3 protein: CASSSSSGKTYEQYF
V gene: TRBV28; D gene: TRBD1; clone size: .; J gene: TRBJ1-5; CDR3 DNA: TGTGCCAGCAGTGCGGACAGGGCCAATCAGCCCCAGCATTTT; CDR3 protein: CASSADRANQPQHF
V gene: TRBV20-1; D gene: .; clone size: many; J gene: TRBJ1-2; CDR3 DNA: TGCAGTGCTAGAGATCCACGATACTCCTATGGCTACACCTTC; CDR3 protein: CSARDPRYSYGYTF
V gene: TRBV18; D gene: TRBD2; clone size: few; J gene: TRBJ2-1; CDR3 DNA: TGTGCCAGCTCACCGGGGGAGGGGCAGAATGAGCAGTTCTTC; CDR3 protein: CASSPGEGQNEQFF
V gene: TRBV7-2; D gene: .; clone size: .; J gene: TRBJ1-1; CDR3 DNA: TGTGCCAGCAGCCGACGAGTGAAAGCAGCTTTCTTT; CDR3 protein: CASSRRVKAAFF
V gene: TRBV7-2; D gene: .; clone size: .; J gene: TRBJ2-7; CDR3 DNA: TGTGCCAGCAGCCCCTGGACAGCAGGGGACGAGCAGTACTTC; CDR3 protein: CASSPWTAGDEQYF
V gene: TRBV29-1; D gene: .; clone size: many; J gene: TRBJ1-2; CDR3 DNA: TGCAGCGTTGAATCAGGGGCCATGGACACCTTC; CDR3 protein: CSVESGAMDTF
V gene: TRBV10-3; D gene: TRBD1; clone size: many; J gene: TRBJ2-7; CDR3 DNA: TGTGCCATCAGTCCGTCCCGGGACAGGGACAACGAGCAGTACTTC; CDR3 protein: CAISPSRDRDNEQYF
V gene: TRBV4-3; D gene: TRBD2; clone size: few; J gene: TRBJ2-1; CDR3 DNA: TGCGCCAGCAGCCAAGACTTAGGGACTAGCGTATACAATGAGCAGTTCTTC; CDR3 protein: CASSQDLGTSVYNEQFF
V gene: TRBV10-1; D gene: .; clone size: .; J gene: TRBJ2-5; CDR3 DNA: TGCGCCAGCAGCCCCCTCGCCGGGAACGGGGAGACCCAGTACTTC; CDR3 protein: CASSPLAGNGETQYF
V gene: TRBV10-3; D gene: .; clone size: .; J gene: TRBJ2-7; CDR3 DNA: TGTGCCATCAGTGAGGGGGTCGCCGAGCAGTACTTC; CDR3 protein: CAISEGVAEQYF
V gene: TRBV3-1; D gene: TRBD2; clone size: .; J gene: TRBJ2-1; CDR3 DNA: TGTGCCAGCAGCCCCGGGACTAGCGGGAGTTGGTTCCGCAATGAGCAGTTCTTC; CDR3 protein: CASSPGTSGSWFRNEQFF
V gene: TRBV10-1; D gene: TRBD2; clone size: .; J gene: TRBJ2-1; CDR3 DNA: TGCGCCAGCAGTGAGTCGATCCCGGGGGGGAGAAATGAGCAGTTCTTC; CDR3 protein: CASSESIPGGRNEQFF
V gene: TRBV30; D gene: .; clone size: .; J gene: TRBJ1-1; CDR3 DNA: TGTGCCTGGAGATATATCCGGGACAAGAACACTGAAGCTTTCTTT; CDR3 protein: CAWRYIRDKNTEAFF
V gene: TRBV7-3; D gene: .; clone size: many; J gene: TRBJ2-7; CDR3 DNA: TGTGCCAGCAGCTTAATGGGGGAGGAAGACGAGCAGTACTTC; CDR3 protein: CASSLMGEEDEQYF
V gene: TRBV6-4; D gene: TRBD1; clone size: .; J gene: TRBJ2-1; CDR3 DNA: TGTGCCAGCAGCCCGACAGGGGCCGGGAGTAATGAGCAGTTCTTC; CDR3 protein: CASSPTGAGSNEQFF